This T cell receptor (beta chain) was identified during a study of early T cells in non-severe SARS-CoV-2 infection. Across the whole study: RNA in bulk from unsorted whole blood was sequenced, and chains were unpaired.

Attachment of unique molecular identifiers to individual cDNA molecules was performed. TCRdb passed the 5' RACE reads through MiXCR, listing each CDR3 protein once. The sample has 55,000 to 70,000 distinct CDR3 sequences, 12% seen once. This clonotype was counted only a few times. As yet, its antigen is unknown. Study-wide points: Missing private and CD4 specificities, VDJdb matching favored anti-spike CD8 responses.

V dropped 6 bases and J dropped 8; count of bases not matched to a gene: 13. The CDR3 consists of 15 residues. The source is an adult who was a healthcare worker with PCR-confirmed SARS-CoV-2 infection or an uninfected control (not recorded which). The specimen sequenced was whole blood. This chain connects TRBV12-3 or TRBV12-4 to TRBJ2-1, with 7 bases lining up with TRBD2. CDR3 amino acids: CASSPAGKGVDEQFF. CDR3 in DNA: TGTGCCAGCAGCCCAGCGGGGAAGGGCGTAGATGAGCAGTTCTTC.